This T cell receptor beta chain comes out of a study of blood T cells in healthy people across ages. About this clonotype: Its antigen is not known.

There are 16 residues in the CDR3. V lost 2 bases, J lost 6 bases, and 17 bases lay in between. Alongside a J-beta primer mix, a sample-barcoded 5' primer served in a second PCR lasting 7 to 11 cycles. From the 5' RACE reads, TCRdb called clonotypes with MiXCR, one entry per CDR3 protein. The data show roughly 1.7 million distinct CDR3 sequences, with approximately 32% seen just once and approximately 10% held by the top ten. Findings of the study overall: Naive T cell percentage strongly correlated with TCR beta diversity.

The chain recombines TRBV12-3 or TRBV12-4 with TRBJ2-1, with D perhaps TRBD2 (5 bases). The source material was blood. The TCR sequence derives from a woman aged 25-40 years in good health. The CDR3 sequence is CASSLSAGYTANEQFF. The DNA of the CDR3 is TGTGCCAGCAGTTTATCCGCGGGTTATACAGCCAATGAGCAGTTCTTC.